This T cell receptor (beta chain) was found in a study of neoadjuvant anti-PD-1 for oral cavity cancer. Across the study: Nivolumab at 3 mg/kg was mostly given biweekly, three to four doses, pre-surgery.

The CDR3 loop spans 16 amino acids. With 1 base clipped from V and 5 bases from J, the junction kept 8 bases outside the gene matches. CDR1 and CDR2 from the germline V gene are LNHNV and YYDKDF (reference sequence). Indicated time point: after neoadjuvant nivolumab, at surgical resection. PBMCs were not maintained or expanded in culture before analysis. Most PBMC samples had approximately 500 ng input DNA in six replicates. Measured with immunoSEQ multiplex PCR; TCRdb has only the in-frame clones, and not every one. This table holds over 65,000 clones, around 85% found once. The starting material was PBMCs, obtained after nivolumab (anti-PD-1) treatment. The chain has TRBV15 and TRBJ2-4, with TRBD2 matching over 7 bases. The TCR was taken from a person between 35 and 79 years old with oral cavity squamous cell carcinoma. The CDR3 is CATSRAGGRGQNIQYF. The CDR3 DNA sequence: TGTGCCACCAGCAGAGCTGGGGGGAGGGGCCAAAACATTCAGTACTTC. Supplemented by reference TRBV15 and TRBJ2-4, the full variable domain reads DAMVIQNPRYQVTQFGKPVTLSCSQTLNHNVMYWYQQKSSQAPKLLFHYYDKDFNNEADTPDNFQSRRPNTSFCFLDIRSPGLGDTAMYLCATSRAGGRGQNIQYFGAGTRLSVL.